The clone carrying this T cell receptor beta chain was counted between two and nine times. The antigen remains undetermined. This entry comes from a study of T-cell reconstitution after alpha-beta-depleted transplantation in children. Study-wide findings and caveats: Newly made T cells mostly supplied T-cell counts and diversity one year after transplant. Roughly two months post-transplant, alpha-beta T cells reportedly originated from several hundred graft clones that had expanded. The origin of high day-60 TCRbeta diversity in some patients lay in surviving recipient T cells and thymic progenitors.

Germline CDR1 and CDR2: SNHLY and FYNNEI. The CDR3 is made up of 15 amino acids. Trimming took 3 bases from V and 15 from J; bases not matched to a gene: 10. Preparation of the TCRbeta library involved a method that used unique molecular identifiers. A single record per CDR3 protein comes from TCRdb applying MiXCR to the PCR reads. The table includes over 150,000 distinct CDR3 sequences, approximately 7% detected once. The chain couples TRBV2 to TRBJ2-1, with TRBD2 identical over 14 bases. The receptor's source is a boy younger than 10 with acute lymphoblastic leukemia, due to receive a stem cell transplant. Sequencing used PBMCs, obtained before TCRalphabeta/CD19-depleted stem cell transplant. Here the CDR3 DNA reads TGTGCCAGCAGTGAGTCGTTAGGACTAGCGGGAGGTCTGTTCTTC. Translating gives CASSESLGLAGGLFF.